This T cell receptor beta chain was obtained from a study of shared clonotypes between healthy human individuals. Germline CDR1 reads SGHVS; CDR2 reads FQNEAQ. With 1 base clipped from V and 8 bases from J, the junction kept 5 bases outside the gene matches. CDR3 size: 13 residues. This clone was recorded once. Sequencing used immunoSEQ multiplex PCR; TCRdb keeps in-frame clones, though not all of them. This sample has some 2.1 million clones, with 85% to 95% found just once. The chain carries TRBV7-8 and TRBJ2-7, with 7 bases that match TRBD1. The sample taken for sequencing was naive CD4+ T cells sorted from blood. Regarding subset: CD45RA+ positively selected. The sequence was collected from a young man in good health. The CDR3 protein is CASSLGTGGQQYF. The CDR3 DNA is TGTGCCAGCAGCTTAGGGACAGGCGGACAGCAGTACTTC.